The source of this T cell receptor (beta chain) is a study of blood T cell repertoires in COVID-19. At the level of the study: Acute-phase and convalescent COVID-19 samples originated in the United States, Italy and Spain. In each case, the material was cDNA or gDNA derived from T cells, B-cell-depleted T cells, or PBMCs.

CDR3 size: 14 residues. Germline V gene lookup returns CDR1 LNHDA and CDR2 SQIVND (reference sequence). The V end was cut by 2 bases, the J end by 6 bases, with 11 bases between. In the authors' workflow: Researchers report that nucleated cell counts were estimated from reference gene primer amplification. The protocol was immunoSEQ multiplex PCR, while the TCRdb copy is restricted to in-frame clones and leaves out a portion. V and J calls and clone size follow that table, whereas D and trimming were derived from the DNA. The repertoire includes some 46,000 clones, 73% of them detected once, and approximately 61% sits in the top ten.

This sequence was found in a man at least 80 years old with acute or convalescent COVID-19. Specimen: peripheral blood. The chain has TRBV19 and TRBJ2-1; D might be TRBD2 (5 bases). CDR3 nucleotide sequence: TGTGCCAGTAGTATAAGGACTGTTAGCAATGAGCAGTTCTTC. Amino acid sequence: CASSIRTVSNEQFF.